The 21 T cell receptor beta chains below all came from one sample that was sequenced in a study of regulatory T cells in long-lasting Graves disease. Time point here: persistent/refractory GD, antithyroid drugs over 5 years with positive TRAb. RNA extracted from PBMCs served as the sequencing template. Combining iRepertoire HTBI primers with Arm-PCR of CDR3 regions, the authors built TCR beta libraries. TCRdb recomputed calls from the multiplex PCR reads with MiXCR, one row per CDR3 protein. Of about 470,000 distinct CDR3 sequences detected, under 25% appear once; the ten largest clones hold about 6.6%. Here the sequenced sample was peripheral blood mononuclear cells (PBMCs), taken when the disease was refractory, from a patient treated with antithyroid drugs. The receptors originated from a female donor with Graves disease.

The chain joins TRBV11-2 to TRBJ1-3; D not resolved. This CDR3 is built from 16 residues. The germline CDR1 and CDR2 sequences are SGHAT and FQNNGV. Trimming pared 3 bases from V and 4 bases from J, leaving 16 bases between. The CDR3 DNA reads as TGTGCCAGCAGCTTGAACCCACGGACGGGCGGAAACACCATATATTTT. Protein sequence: CASSLNPRTGGNTIYF.

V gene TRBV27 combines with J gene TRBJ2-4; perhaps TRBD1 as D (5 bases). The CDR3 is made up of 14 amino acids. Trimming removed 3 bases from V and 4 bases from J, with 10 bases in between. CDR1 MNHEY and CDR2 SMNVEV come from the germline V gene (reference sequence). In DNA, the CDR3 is TGTGCCAGCAGTTTTCAGGGCAGAAAAAACATTCAGTACTTC. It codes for CASSFQGRKNIQYF.

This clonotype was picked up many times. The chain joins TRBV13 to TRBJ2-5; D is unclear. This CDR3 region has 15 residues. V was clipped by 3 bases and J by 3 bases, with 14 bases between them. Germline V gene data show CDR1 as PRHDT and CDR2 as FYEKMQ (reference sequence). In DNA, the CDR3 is TGTGCCAGCAGCTTTAGACGGCCCCACGAAGAGACCCAGTACTTC. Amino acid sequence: CASSFRRPHEETQYF.

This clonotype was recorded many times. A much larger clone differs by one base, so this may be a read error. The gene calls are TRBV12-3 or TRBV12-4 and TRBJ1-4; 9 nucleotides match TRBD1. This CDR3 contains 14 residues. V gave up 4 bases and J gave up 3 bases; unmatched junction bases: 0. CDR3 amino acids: CASSWTGANEKLFF. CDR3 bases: TGTGCCAGCAGTTGGACAGGGGCTAATGAAAAACTGTTTTTT.

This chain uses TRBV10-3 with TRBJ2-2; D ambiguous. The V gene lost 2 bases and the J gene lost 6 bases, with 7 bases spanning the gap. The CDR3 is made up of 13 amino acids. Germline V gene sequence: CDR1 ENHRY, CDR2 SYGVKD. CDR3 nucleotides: TGTGCCATCAGTGAGGTAGAGCCCGGGGAGCTGTTTTTT. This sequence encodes CAISEVEPGELFF.

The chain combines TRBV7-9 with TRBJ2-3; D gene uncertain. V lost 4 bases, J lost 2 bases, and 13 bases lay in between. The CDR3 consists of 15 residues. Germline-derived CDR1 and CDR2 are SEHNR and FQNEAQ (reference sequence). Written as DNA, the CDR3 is TGTGCCAGCAGCTATGGACCCCAAACCACAGATACGCAGTATTTT. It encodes CASSYGPQTTDTQYF.

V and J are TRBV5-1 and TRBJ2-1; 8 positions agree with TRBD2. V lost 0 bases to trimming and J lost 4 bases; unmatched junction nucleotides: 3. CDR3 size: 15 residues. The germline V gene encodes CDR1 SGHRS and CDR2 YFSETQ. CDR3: CASSLETSEYNEQFF. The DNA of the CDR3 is TGCGCCAGCAGCTTGGAGACTAGCGAGTACAATGAGCAGTTCTTC.

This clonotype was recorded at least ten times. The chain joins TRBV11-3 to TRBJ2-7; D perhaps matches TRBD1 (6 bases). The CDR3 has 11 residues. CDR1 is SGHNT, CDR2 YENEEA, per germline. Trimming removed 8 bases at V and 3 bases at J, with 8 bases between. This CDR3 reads CASQGGYEQYF. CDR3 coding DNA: TGTGCCAGCCAAGGGGGCTACGAGCAGTACTTC.

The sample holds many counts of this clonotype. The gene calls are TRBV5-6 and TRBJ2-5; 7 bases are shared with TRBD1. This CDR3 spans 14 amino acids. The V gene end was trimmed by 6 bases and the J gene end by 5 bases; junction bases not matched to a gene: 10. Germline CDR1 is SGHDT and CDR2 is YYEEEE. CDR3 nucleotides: TGTGCCAGCAATAAGGGGGCAGGGTATGAGACCCAGTACTTC. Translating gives CASNKGAGYETQYF.

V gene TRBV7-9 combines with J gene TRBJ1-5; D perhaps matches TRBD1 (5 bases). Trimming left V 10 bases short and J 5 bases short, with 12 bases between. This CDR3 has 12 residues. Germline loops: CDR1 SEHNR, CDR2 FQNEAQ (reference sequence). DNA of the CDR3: TGTGCCACGGGTGGGGGGGATCAGCCCCAGCATTTT. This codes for CATGGGDQPQHF.

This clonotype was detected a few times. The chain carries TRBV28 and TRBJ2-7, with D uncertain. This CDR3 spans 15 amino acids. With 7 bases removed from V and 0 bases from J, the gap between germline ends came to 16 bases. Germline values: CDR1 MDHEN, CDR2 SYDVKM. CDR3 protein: CASTSMERNSYEQYF. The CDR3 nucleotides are TGTGCCAGCACCTCCATGGAGAGGAACTCCTACGAGCAGTACTTC.

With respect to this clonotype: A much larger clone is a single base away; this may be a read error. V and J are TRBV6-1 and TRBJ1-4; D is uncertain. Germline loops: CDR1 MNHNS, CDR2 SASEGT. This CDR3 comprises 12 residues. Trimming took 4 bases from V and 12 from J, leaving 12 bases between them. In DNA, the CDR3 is TGTGCCAGCAGTGGAGGACGGACCGAACTGTTTTTT. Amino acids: CASSGGRTELFF.

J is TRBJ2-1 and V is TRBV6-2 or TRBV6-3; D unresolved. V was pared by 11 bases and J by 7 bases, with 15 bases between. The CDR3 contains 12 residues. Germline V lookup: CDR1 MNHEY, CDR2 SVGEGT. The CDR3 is CAGLDRENEQFF. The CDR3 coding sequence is TGTGCCGGGTTGGACCGTGAAAATGAGCAGTTCTTC.

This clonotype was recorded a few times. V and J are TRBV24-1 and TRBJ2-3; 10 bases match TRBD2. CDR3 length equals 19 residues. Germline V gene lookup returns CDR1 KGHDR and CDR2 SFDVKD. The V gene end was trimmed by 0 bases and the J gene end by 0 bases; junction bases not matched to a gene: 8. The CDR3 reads CATSDLEIAGGPSTDTQYF. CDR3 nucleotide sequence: TGTGCCACCAGTGATTTGGAGATAGCGGGAGGTCCTAGCACAGATACGCAGTATTTT.

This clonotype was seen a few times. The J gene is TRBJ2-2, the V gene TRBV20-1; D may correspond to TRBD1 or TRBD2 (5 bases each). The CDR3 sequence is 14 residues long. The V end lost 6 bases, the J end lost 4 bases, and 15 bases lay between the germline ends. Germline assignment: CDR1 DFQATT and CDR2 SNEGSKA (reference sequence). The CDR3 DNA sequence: TGCAGTGCCATACGGGACGGTATCACCGGGGAGCTGTTTTTT. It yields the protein CSAIRDGITGELFF.

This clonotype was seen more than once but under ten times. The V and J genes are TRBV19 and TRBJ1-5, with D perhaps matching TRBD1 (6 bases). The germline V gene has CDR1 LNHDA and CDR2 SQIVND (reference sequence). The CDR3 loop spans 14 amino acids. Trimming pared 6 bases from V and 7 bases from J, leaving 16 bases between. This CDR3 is CASRLGHSDQPQHF. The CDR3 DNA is TGTGCCAGTAGACTGGGACATTCAGACCAGCCCCAGCATTTT. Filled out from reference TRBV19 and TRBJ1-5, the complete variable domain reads DGGITQSPKYLFRKEGQNVTLSCEQNLNHDAMYWYRQDPGQGLRLIYYSQIVNDFQKGDIAEGYSVSREKKESFPLTVTSAQKNPTAFYLCASRLGHSDQPQHFGDGTRLSIL.

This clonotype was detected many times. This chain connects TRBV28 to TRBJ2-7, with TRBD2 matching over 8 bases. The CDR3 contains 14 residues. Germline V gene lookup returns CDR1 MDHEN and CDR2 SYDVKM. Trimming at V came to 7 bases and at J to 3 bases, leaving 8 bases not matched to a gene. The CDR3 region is CASTSGGSGYEQYF. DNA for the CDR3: TGTGCCAGCACCAGCGGGGGTTCAGGCTACGAGCAGTACTTC.

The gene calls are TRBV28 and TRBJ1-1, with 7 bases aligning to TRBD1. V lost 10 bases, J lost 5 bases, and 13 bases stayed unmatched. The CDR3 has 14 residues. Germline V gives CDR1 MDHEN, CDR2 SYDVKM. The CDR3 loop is CATTGFRFVTEAFF. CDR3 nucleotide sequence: TGTGCCACGACAGGGTTTCGATTTGTGACTGAAGCTTTCTTT.

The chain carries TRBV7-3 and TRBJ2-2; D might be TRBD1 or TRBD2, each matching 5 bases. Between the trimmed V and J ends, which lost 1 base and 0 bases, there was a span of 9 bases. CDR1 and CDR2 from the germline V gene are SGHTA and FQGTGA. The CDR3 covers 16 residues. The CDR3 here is CASSLRGTANTGELFF. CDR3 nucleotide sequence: TGTGCCAGCAGCTTAAGGGGGACGGCGAACACCGGGGAGCTGTTTTTT.

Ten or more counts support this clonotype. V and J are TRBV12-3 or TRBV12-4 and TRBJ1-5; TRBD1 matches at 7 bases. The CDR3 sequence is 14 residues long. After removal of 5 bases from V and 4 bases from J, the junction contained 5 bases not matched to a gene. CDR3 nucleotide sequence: TGTGCCAGCAGTCCCCGGGACAGAAATCAGCCCCAGCATTTT. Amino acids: CASSPRDRNQPQHF.

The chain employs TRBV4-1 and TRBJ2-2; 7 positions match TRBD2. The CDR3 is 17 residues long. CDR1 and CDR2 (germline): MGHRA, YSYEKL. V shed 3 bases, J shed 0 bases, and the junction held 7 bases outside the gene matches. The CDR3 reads CASSHLGRRSNTGELFF. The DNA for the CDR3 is TGCGCCAGCAGCCATCTCGGGAGGCGGTCGAACACCGGGGAGCTGTTTTTT.